This TCR beta chain was found in a study of T cell responses to AZD1222 COVID-19 vaccine. Study outcomes and limitations: An increase in Spike-specific TCR breadth and depth was observed after two AZD1222 doses.

Measured with immunoSEQ multiplex PCR; TCRdb has only the in-frame clones, and not every one. The sample carries around 100,000 clones, about nine tenths recorded once. Trimming took off 2 bases at V and 2 bases at J, with 6 bases between the two ends. The CDR3 sequence is 13 residues long. CDR1 is MNHNY and CDR2 is SVGAGI in the germline V gene (reference sequence). Worth noting for this clone: Its specificity is not known.

Source: peripheral blood, taken on day 0 of AZD1222 vaccination. The genes are TRBV6-6 and TRBJ1-2; D unresolved. This sequence was found in an adult in good health. The CDR3 region is CASSYSHNYGYTF. CDR3 sequence (DNA): TGTGCCAGCAGTTACAGTCACAACTATGGCTACACCTTC.